This entry features one T cell receptor beta chain sequence. Its antigen remains unknown. This sample was included in a study of cytomegalovirus exposure and HLA in healthy donors. The study's findings and limits: Only CMV serostatus was available as immune exposure information. Later work associated around 18,000 TCR beta sequences with HLA alleles at 0.05 false discovery rate. The classifier, whose performance was assessed in both the original and validation cohorts, reportedly diagnosed cytomegalovirus status with high specificity and sensitivity.

Germline loops: CDR1 LNHDA, CDR2 SQIVND (reference sequence). The CDR3 is 14 residues long. Trimming left V 5 bases short and J 6 bases short, with 16 bases between. Primers included in the PCR were 60 Vbeta and 13 Jbeta primers. Clones were read by immunoSEQ multiplex PCR, and TCRdb kept only the in-frame ones, dropping some. This repertoire shows approximately 120,000 clones, less than 80% found once; its top ten account for 1.9%. Material: PBMCs. This clonotype was sampled from a man aged 50-60 years in good health and CMV-seronegative. The chain carries TRBV19 and TRBJ1-1; a possible D gene is TRBD1 (6 bases). DNA for the CDR3: TGTGCCAGTAGTGGTCAACCCAGGGGATCTGAAGCTTTCTTT. It is translated as CASSGQPRGSEAFF.